These 18 T cell receptor beta chains share one sample of origin, sequenced in a study of T cell responses to AZD1222 COVID-19 vaccine. This table comes from immunoSEQ multiplex PCR, and its TCRdb copy is limited to in-frame clones, with some not included. The sample includes over 100,000 clones, around 90% of them seen just once. Material: peripheral blood, obtained on day 0 of AZD1222 vaccination. Receptor source: an adult in good health.

The chain has TRBV6-2 or TRBV6-3 and TRBJ1-5; tentatively, D is TRBD1 (5 bases). Trimming took 5 bases from V and 0 from J, leaving 11 bases between them. The CDR3 has 15 amino acids. Germline lookup yields CDR1 MNHEY and CDR2 SVGEGT. The DNA for the CDR3 is TGTGCCAGCAGTGACCGGGACTATAGCAATCAGCCCCAGCATTTT. It is translated as CASSDRDYSNQPQHF.

The chain combines TRBV6-2 or TRBV6-3 with TRBJ2-5, with 8 bases aligning to TRBD2. The V gene end was trimmed by 4 bases and the J gene end by 5 bases; junction bases not matched to a gene: 3. This CDR3 is 13 amino acids long. The germline V gene encodes CDR1 MNHEY and CDR2 SVGEGT. CDR3 in amino acids: CASSSGGLETQYF. The CDR3 DNA reads as TGTGCCAGCAGTTCGGGAGGGTTGGAGACCCAGTACTTC.

The CDR3 is CASSLSSDVSTDTQYF. The CDR3 coding sequence is TGTGCCAGCAGCTTATCCTCTGACGTCAGCACAGATACGCAGTATTTT. The rearrangement uses TRBV7-6 and TRBJ2-3, with unresolved D. V was shortened by 2 bases and J by 0 bases, with 12 bases between the two germline ends. CDR3 length: 16 residues. The germline gives CDR1 SGHVS, CDR2 FNYEAQ.

The DNA for the CDR3 is TGTGCCAGCAGCTTAGGGACCGGGGGTCAAGAGACCCAGTACTTC. This codes for CASSLGTGGQETQYF. V gene TRBV11-2 combines with J gene TRBJ2-5; D possibly corresponds to TRBD2 (6 bases). CDR1 and CDR2 (germline): SGHAT, FQNNGV. This CDR3 spans 15 amino acids. V lost 1 base and J 2 bases, leaving 11 bases between the germline ends.

The chain combines TRBV18 with TRBJ2-7, with 7 nucleotides matching TRBD2. V dropped 3 bases and J dropped 5; count of bases not matched to a gene: 7. CDR1 and CDR2 from the germline V gene are KGHSH and LQKENI. This CDR3 comprises 14 residues. CDR3 sequence: CASSPGGGLDEQYF. CDR3 DNA sequence: TGTGCCAGCTCACCTGGGGGGGGGTTGGACGAGCAGTACTTC.

The V and J genes are TRBV19 and TRBJ1-2; a weak D match, TRBD1 (5 bases). Germline V gene lookup returns CDR1 LNHDA and CDR2 SQIVND (reference sequence). CDR3 length equals 16 residues. The V end was cut by 3 bases, the J end by 4 bases, with 18 bases between. DNA for the CDR3: TGTGCCAGTAGTATCGTGGGGCAGGGAGCCGCCTATGGCTACACCTTC. Its translation is CASSIVGQGAAYGYTF.

The rearrangement uses TRBV4-3 and TRBJ1-2; 7 bases line up with TRBD1. V trimming: 0 bases; J trimming: 0 bases; junction bases outside the gene matches: 16. Looked up from germline, CDR1 is LGHNA and CDR2 is YSLEER. This CDR3 is built from 20 residues. CDR3 residues: CASSQDRDRDSGETNYGYTF. The CDR3, as DNA: TGCGCCAGCAGCCAAGACCGCGACCGGGACAGTGGGGAAACTAACTATGGCTACACCTTC.

V and J are TRBV13 and TRBJ1-4; no firm D call. Trimming cost V 4 bases and J 5 bases, with 11 bases left between them. Germline V gives CDR1 PRHDT, CDR2 FYEKMQ (reference sequence). The CDR3 has 14 residues. The CDR3 DNA reads TGTGCCAGCAGCTGGGGTTCAGGCAATGAAAAACTGTTTTTT. The encoded protein is CASSWGSGNEKLFF.

The chain links TRBV7-3 to TRBJ1-1; D remains unclear. Germline V lookup: CDR1 SGHTA, CDR2 FQGTGA. V lost 2 bases to trimming and J lost 5 bases, with 9 bases between them. The CDR3 totals 13 residues. The DNA of the CDR3 is TGTGCCAGCAGCTTACACTCTTTGACTGAAGCTTTCTTT. Amino acid sequence: CASSLHSLTEAFF.

This chain links TRBV2 with TRBJ1-2, with 9 bases aligning to TRBD1. Losses at the gene ends were 5 bases for V and 2 bases for J; bases not matched to a gene: 6. Germline lookup yields CDR1 SNHLY and CDR2 FYNNEI. This CDR3 region has 15 residues. The CDR3, as DNA: TGTGCCAGCAGTCCGAGGACAGGGGCGAACTATGGCTACACCTTC. Its translation: CASSPRTGANYGYTF.

The rearrangement links TRBV25-1 to TRBJ2-1; D gene unclear. V was clipped by 1 base and J by 8 bases, with 9 bases between them. The CDR3 spans 13 residues. Germline CDR1 MGHDK, CDR2 SYGVNS. The CDR3 nucleotides read TGTGCCAGCAGTGAATTAGAGGTATATGAGCAGTTCTTC. Translating it yields CASSELEVYEQFF.

This rearrangement joins TRBV3-1 (or the pseudogene TRBV3-2) to TRBJ1-5; 8 bases fit TRBD1. Trimming at V came to 1 base and at J to 2 bases, leaving 1 base not matched to a gene. The CDR3 consists of 15 residues. Germline CDR1 reads LGHDT; CDR2 reads YNNKEL (reference sequence). The CDR3 loop reads CASSQGTGRNQPQHF. As DNA, the CDR3 is TGTGCCAGCAGCCAAGGGACAGGGCGCAATCAGCCCCAGCATTTT.

This chain connects TRBV6-5 to TRBJ2-7; 9 bases line up with TRBD2. Germline lookup yields CDR1 MNHEY and CDR2 SVGAGI. The CDR3 runs 16 residues. The trim removed 0 bases at V and 3 bases at J, leaving 6 bases unmatched. The DNA for the CDR3 is TGTGCCAGCAGTTACTCGGCAGGCGGGAGGGGCTACGAGCAGTACTTC. Translated, it gives CASSYSAGGRGYEQYF.

This chain connects TRBV5-1 to TRBJ1-3, with D hard to call. V lost 4 bases to trimming and J lost 4 bases, with 12 bases between them. Germline CDR1 and CDR2: SGHRS and YFSETQ. This CDR3 contains 14 residues. CDR3 amino acids: CASSPRTDGNTIYF. DNA for the CDR3: TGCGCCAGCAGCCCCCGAACAGACGGAAACACCATATATTTT.

The CDR3 loop reads CASSQDLDQPQHF. DNA for the CDR3: TGTGCCAGCAGCCAAGATTTGGATCAGCCCCAGCATTTT. The chain carries TRBV14 and TRBJ1-5; D unresolved. V was shortened by 0 bases and J by 5 bases, with 5 bases between the two germline ends. Germline V CDR1 and CDR2: SGHDN, FVKESK. CDR3 size: 13 residues.

This chain connects TRBV6-5 to TRBJ2-1; D ambiguous. V was cut by 7 bases and J by 7 bases, with 17 bases left in between. This CDR3 comprises 14 residues. The germline CDR1 and CDR2 sequences are MNHEY and SVGAGI. The CDR3 DNA reads TGTGCCAGCAAACGACCCACGGGTTCGAATGAGCAGTTCTTC. Amino acids: CASKRPTGSNEQFF.

J is TRBJ1-2 and V is TRBV5-1; possible D gene TRBD1, 6 bases. V was trimmed by 3 bases and J by 5 bases, leaving 11 bases between them. CDR3 size: 13 residues. CDR1 SGHRS and CDR2 YFSETQ come from the germline V gene. DNA of the CDR3: TGCGCCAGCAGCTCACAGGGAGAATATGGCTACACCTTC. Its protein is CASSSQGEYGYTF.

This chain links TRBV6-5 with TRBJ2-2, with D perhaps TRBD1 (6 bases). This CDR3 is built from 15 residues. The germline V gene has CDR1 MNHEY and CDR2 SVGAGI. Trimming left V 6 bases short and J 7 bases short, with 18 bases between. For the CDR3, the DNA is TGTGCCAGCAGCCTCACCAGGGGCGGCGGCGGGGAGCTGTTTTTT. Translating gives CASSLTRGGGGELFF.